The 28 T cell receptor beta chains presented below share a single source sample, sequenced in a study of blood T cell repertoires in COVID-19. Sequenced by immunoSEQ multiplex PCR; TCRdb stores in-frame clones only, minus some. The data show 84,000 or so clones, with about 81% seen just once and 10% to 15% held by the top ten. The sequenced sample consisted of peripheral blood. Receptors originate from a human donor in a cohort sampled during active COVID-19.

This clone has just a few counts. The chain joins TRBV6-2 or TRBV6-3 to TRBJ1-1; tentatively, D is TRBD1 (5 bases). CDR1 MNHEY and CDR2 SVGEGT come from the germline V gene. V was pared by 4 bases and J by 2 bases, with 11 bases between. There are 14 residues in the CDR3. CDR3 sequence (DNA): TGTGCCAGCAGTTTGGTAGGGGTAAACACTGAAGCTTTCTTT. Encoded protein: CASSLVGVNTEAFF.

The V gene is TRBV5-8, the J gene TRBJ2-1; D might be TRBD2 (5 bases). Germline V lookup: CDR1 SGHTS, CDR2 YDEGEE. The CDR3 extends over 13 amino acids. Deletions cut 3 bases from V and 7 bases from J, with 11 bases between. CDR3 loop: CASSSRVRNEQFF. The CDR3 nucleotides are TGTGCCAGCAGCTCGCGGGTGAGGAATGAGCAGTTCTTC.

The chain combines TRBV25-1 with TRBJ2-5; 9 bases are shared with TRBD2. This CDR3 is built from 14 residues. The V gene's germline CDR1 is MGHDK and CDR2 SYGVNS. V lost 8 bases, J lost 5 bases, and 9 bases stayed unmatched. This CDR3 is CASAGRGGRETQYF. DNA of the CDR3: TGTGCCAGCGCAGGGCGGGGGGGGAGGGAGACCCAGTACTTC.

This chain connects TRBV18 to TRBJ1-1; 9 nucleotides agree with TRBD1. With 2 bases clipped from V and 1 base from J, the junction kept 2 bases outside the gene matches. The CDR3 extends over 15 amino acids. Germline loops: CDR1 KGHSH, CDR2 LQKENI. The CDR3 sequence is CASSPAGQGNTEAFF. The CDR3 bases are TGTGCCAGCTCACCAGCGGGACAGGGGAACACTGAAGCTTTCTTT.

The V gene is TRBV27, the J gene TRBJ2-2, with D perhaps TRBD1 (5 bases). Per the germline V gene, CDR1 is MNHEY and CDR2 is SMNVEV (reference sequence). Trimming took off 6 bases at V and 3 bases at J, with 8 bases between the two ends. The CDR3 totals 13 residues. CDR3 coding DNA: TGTGCCAGCAGGGGCAGGGACACCGGGGAGCTGTTTTTT. Residues: CASRGRDTGELFF.

The chain links TRBV28 to TRBJ2-1, with TRBD2 identical over 10 bases. The CDR3 has 16 residues. V lost 8 bases, J lost 6 bases, and 13 bases stayed unmatched. CDR1 and CDR2 from the germline V gene are MDHEN and SYDVKM. The CDR3 is CASWGSGGAKFNEQFF. CDR3 sequence (DNA): TGTGCCAGCTGGGGGAGCGGGGGGGCTAAGTTCAATGAGCAGTTCTTC.

This chain connects TRBV9 to TRBJ2-1; TRBD2 matches at 9 bases. V shed 0 bases, J shed 2 bases, and the junction held 3 bases outside the gene matches. This CDR3 is 16 amino acids long. The germline CDR1 and CDR2 sequences are SGDLS and YYNGEE. In DNA form, the CDR3 reads TGTGCCAGCAGCGTAGCTTCTAGCGGGGCCTACAATGAGCAGTTCTTC. Its protein is CASSVASSGAYNEQFF.

V and J are TRBV5-1 and TRBJ2-1, with D hard to call. Germline assignment: CDR1 SGHRS and CDR2 YFSETQ. The CDR3 has 14 amino acids. Trimming pared 0 bases from V and 0 bases from J, leaving 4 bases between. The CDR3 sequence is CASSLDGSYNEQFF. In DNA form, the CDR3 reads TGCGCCAGCAGCTTGGACGGCTCCTACAATGAGCAGTTCTTC. Full variable domain (remainder filled in from reference TRBV5-1 and TRBJ2-1): KAGVTQTPRYLIKTRGQQVTLSCSPISGHRSVSWYQQTPGQGLQFLFEYFSETQRNKGNFPGRFSGRQFSNSRSEMNVSTLELGDSALYLCASSLDGSYNEQFFGPGTRLTVL.

V is TRBV7-3 and J is TRBJ1-1; D not resolved. The germline V and J ends were trimmed by 5 bases and 1 base, with 11 bases remaining between them. Germline assignment: CDR1 SGHTA and CDR2 FQGTGA. There are 14 residues in the CDR3. The CDR3: CASSALTANTEAFF. The DNA of the CDR3 is TGTGCCAGCAGCGCATTAACTGCGAACACTGAAGCTTTCTTT.

The V and J genes are TRBV5-3 and TRBJ2-1, with 8 bases aligning to TRBD2. TRBV5-3 belongs to the ORF category, with a function that is uncertain. After removal of 4 bases from V and 9 bases from J, the junction contained 9 bases not matched to a gene. The CDR3 is 14 amino acids. In DNA form, the CDR3 reads TGTGCCAGAAGCCCCGGGGGGGCGGCGAGTGAGCAGTTCTTC. Protein: CARSPGGAASEQFF.

This clone appeared a few times. This sequence joins TRBV7-9 and TRBJ2-7, with 10 bases matching TRBD1. CDR3 length: 15 residues. With 5 bases clipped from V and 9 bases from J, the junction kept 13 bases outside the gene matches. Germline CDR1 and CDR2: SEHNR and FQNEAQ (reference sequence). The CDR3 DNA is TGTGCCAGCAGCCCCCCGGGACAGGGGCATCTAGGGCAGTACTTC. Residues: CASSPPGQGHLGQYF.

The chain joins TRBV7-2 to TRBJ1-5; the D gene is possibly TRBD1 (5 bases). Looked up from germline, CDR1 is SGHTA and CDR2 is FQGNSA. V was clipped by 3 bases and J by 1 base, with 13 bases between them. The CDR3 has 16 amino acids. CDR3 sequence: CASSFWGRGSNQPQHF. The CDR3 DNA reads TGTGCCAGCAGCTTCTGGGGAAGGGGCAGCAATCAGCCCCAGCATTTT.

This rearrangement joins TRBV2 to TRBJ1-5; 7 nucleotides agree with TRBD1. V lost 7 bases to trimming and J lost 7 bases; unmatched junction nucleotides: 7. This CDR3 has 13 amino acids. Per germline, CDR1 SNHLY and CDR2 FYNNEI. CDR3: CASKGAREQPQHF. CDR3 in DNA: TGTGCCAGCAAGGGGGCGCGGGAACAGCCCCAGCATTTT.

The rearrangement uses TRBV6-8 and TRBJ1-5; TRBD1 is a possible D gene (6 bases). Deletions cut 0 bases from V and 1 base from J, with 22 bases between. The CDR3 totals 20 residues. Germline V gives CDR1 MNHGY, CDR2 SAAAGT. The CDR3 DNA sequence: TGTGCCAGCAGTTACTCGAGTCGGGTGCGGGGGGGGCTGAGCAATCAGCCCCAGCATTTT. It encodes CASSYSSRVRGGLSNQPQHF.

The chain employs TRBV18 and TRBJ1-2, with 10 bases identical to TRBD1. The CDR3 runs to 14 residues. The trim removed 1 base at V and 8 bases at J, leaving 4 bases unmatched. The germline gives CDR1 KGHSH, CDR2 LQKENI. CDR3 sequence reads: CASSPRQGAEGYTF. CDR3 bases: TGTGCCAGCTCACCACGACAGGGGGCGGAAGGCTACACCTTC.

V usage is TRBV2 and J usage is TRBJ2-2; perhaps TRBD2 as D (7 bases). Germline values: CDR1 SNHLY, CDR2 FYNNEI. The CDR3 spans 17 residues. With 5 bases removed from V and 5 bases from J, the gap between germline ends came to 21 bases. The CDR3 loop is CASSNRWGGRGTGELFF. The CDR3 DNA is TGTGCCAGCAGTAATAGGTGGGGGGGCCGAGGGACCGGGGAGCTGTTTTTT.

V is TRBV5-1 and J is TRBJ1-1; D is undetermined. CDR3 length: 12 residues. The V and J ends lost 4 bases and 2 bases respectively, with 6 bases between them. Germline loops: CDR1 SGHRS, CDR2 YFSETQ. CDR3 nucleotide sequence: TGCGCCAGCAGCCCCCCAAACACTGAAGCTTTCTTT. Translating gives CASSPPNTEAFF.

The rearrangement uses TRBV10-3 and TRBJ2-3; 7 bases match TRBD1. The CDR3 is 14 amino acids. V lost 1 base and J lost 6; bases outside the gene matches: 4. Germline CDR1 reads ENHRY; CDR2 reads SYGVKD. The CDR3 DNA is TGTGCCATCAGTGAGTGGGGACAGAGGGATACGCAGTATTTT. Its protein product is CAISEWGQRDTQYF.

V is TRBV7-2 and J is TRBJ1-4; D gene uncertain. CDR3 size: 14 residues. Between the trimmed V and J ends, which lost 2 bases and 8 bases, there was a span of 12 bases. The germline V gene encodes CDR1 SGHTA and CDR2 FQGNSA. The CDR3 is CASSLSGPGEKLFF. CDR3 coding DNA: TGTGCCAGCAGCTTATCGGGCCCGGGAGAAAAACTGTTTTTT.

This chain links TRBV15 with TRBJ2-6, with a tentative D call TRBD2 (6 bases). Germline V lookup: CDR1 LNHNV, CDR2 YYDKDF (reference sequence). V lost 0 bases and J 0 bases, leaving 12 bases between the germline ends. The CDR3 is 18 amino acids. The CDR3 spells CATSREWEEGSGANVLTF. CDR3 DNA sequence: TGTGCCACCAGCAGAGAGTGGGAGGAGGGCTCTGGGGCCAACGTCCTGACTTTC.

This clone has a single count. The chain has TRBV29-1 and TRBJ2-3; 9 bases are a match to TRBD2. This CDR3 has 15 amino acids. The germline V gene encodes CDR1 SQVTM and CDR2 ANQGSEA. V dropped 4 bases and J dropped 5; count of bases not matched to a gene: 10. CDR3 sequence reads: CSVARGGGARDTQYF. The CDR3 coding sequence is TGCAGCGTTGCACGCGGCGGGGGGGCCAGAGATACGCAGTATTTT.

In DNA form, the CDR3 reads TGTGCCAGCTCACCGCTTGGGCGGGGCACTGAAGCTTTCTTT. Translated: CASSPLGRGTEAFF. The chain carries TRBV18 and TRBJ1-1; D is ambiguous. CDR1 is KGHSH and CDR2 is LQKENI in the germline V gene. The CDR3 spans 14 residues. Trimming took off 3 bases at V and 4 bases at J, with 12 bases between the two ends. The full variable domain, with the rest looked up from reference TRBV18 and TRBJ1-1, is NAGVMQNPRHLVRRRGQEARLRCSPMKGHSHVYWYRQLPEEGLKFMVYLQKENIIDESGMPKERFSAEFPKEGPSILRIQQVVRGDSAAYFCASSPLGRGTEAFFGQGTRLTVV.

CDR3 loop: CASSSGTSGQETQYF. The CDR3, as DNA: TGTGCCAGCAGCTCCGGGACTAGCGGCCAAGAGACCCAGTACTTC. This chain connects TRBV5-4 to TRBJ2-5, with 11 bases identical to TRBD2. V trimming: 3 bases; J trimming: 1 base; junction bases outside the gene matches: 2. CDR1 and CDR2 from the germline V gene are SGHNT and YYREEE (reference sequence). The CDR3 has 15 amino acids. Filled out from reference TRBV5-4 and TRBJ2-5, the complete variable domain reads ETGVTQSPTHLIKTRGQQVTLRCSSQSGHNTVSWYQQALGQGPQFIFQYYREEENGRGNFPPRFSGLQFPNYSSELNVNALELDDSALYLCASSSGTSGQETQYFGPGTRLLVL.

Points on this clone: The sample contains more than one DNA sequence encoding this CDR3. This chain uses TRBV7-2 with TRBJ2-3; 8 bases fit TRBD2. V lost 3 bases to trimming and J lost 3 bases; unmatched junction nucleotides: 5. The germline V gene has CDR1 SGHTA and CDR2 FQGNSA. The CDR3 contains 15 residues. The CDR3: CASSFRGGYTDTQYF. CDR3 in DNA: TGTGCCAGCAGCTTTCGGGGGGGCTATACAGATACGCAGTATTTT.

The V gene is TRBV19, the J gene TRBJ2-2; the D gene is possibly TRBD2 (6 bases). Germline assignment: CDR1 LNHDA and CDR2 SQIVND (reference sequence). V lost 5 bases and J lost 6, with 16 bases in between. The CDR3 totals 15 residues. CDR3 protein: CASSFGGVTAGELFF. The CDR3 DNA sequence: TGTGCCAGTAGTTTCGGAGGGGTTACCGCCGGGGAGCTGTTTTTT.

The gene calls are TRBV7-9 and TRBJ1-2, with 8 bases that match TRBD1. The J segment lost 4 bases and the V segment lost 4 bases, leaving 8 bases of the junction unmatched. The CDR3 covers 15 residues. Germline CDR1 reads SEHNR; CDR2 reads FQNEAQ (reference sequence). The CDR3 region is CASSSSQGTGYGYTF. In DNA, the CDR3 is TGTGCCAGCAGCTCCTCACAAGGGACAGGCTATGGCTACACCTTC.

V gene TRBV12-5 combines with J gene TRBJ2-2; TRBD2 agrees at 12 bases. This CDR3 has 16 residues. Unmatched junction bases numbered 6, after V lost 6 bases and J lost 4 bases. In germline, CDR1 is LGHNT, CDR2 FRNRAP. As DNA, the CDR3 is TGTGCTAGTGGCCCCCGGACTAGCGGGGTCACCGGGGAGCTGTTTTTT. Its protein is CASGPRTSGVTGELFF. Variable domain in full (rest from reference TRBV12-5 and TRBJ2-2): DARVTQTPRHKVTEMGQEVTMRCQPILGHNTVFWYRQTMMQGLELLAYFRNRAPLDDSGMPKDRFSAEMPDATLATLKIQPSEPRDSAVYFCASGPRTSGVTGELFFGEGSRLTVL.

V and J are TRBV7-2 and TRBJ2-6; D remains ambiguous. Germline CDR1 and CDR2: SGHTA and FQGNSA. The CDR3 sequence is 16 residues long. V was clipped by 4 bases and J by 1 base, with 11 bases between them. Written as DNA, the CDR3 is TGTGCCAGCAGCTACTCCCCGAGATCTGGGGCCAACGTCCTGACTTTC. Protein product: CASSYSPRSGANVLTF.